A selection of T cell receptor beta chains follows, all from one sample in a study of OX40 agonist ivuxolimab in advanced cancers. TCRdb's copy holds only in-frame clones and misses some; the assay was immunoSEQ multiplex PCR. This table holds roughly 60,000 clones, approximately 81% found once. The sample was CD4+ or CD8+ T cells sorted from blood, taken in a trial of the OX40 agonist ivuxolimab. Receptors originate from an adult with an advanced solid tumor such as melanoma, head and neck, liver or kidney cancer. Each CDR3 is given with its conserved first and last residue. The order of the fields is D gene, J gene, clone size, V gene, CDR3 length, CDR3 protein, CDR3 DNA. A D gene is named only where the DNA matches it firmly. A row's size may be missing; if present it is once, few, many or a size class.

D gene: TRBD1
J gene: TRBJ1-4
clone size: .
V gene: TRBV23-1
CDR3 length: 17
CDR3 protein: CASCSYRDRAFSEKLFF
CDR3 DNA: TGCGCCAGCTGTTCTTACCGGGACAGGGCTTTTTCTGAAAAACTGTTTTTT

D gene: .
J gene: TRBJ2-5
clone size: .
V gene: TRBV28
CDR3 length: 15
CDR3 protein: CASSFPASTMETQYF
CDR3 DNA: TGTGCCAGCAGTTTCCCCGCTAGCACAATGGAGACCCAGTACTTC

D gene: .
J gene: TRBJ2-1
clone size: .
V gene: TRBV5-1
CDR3 length: 13
CDR3 protein: CASSPGSGDEQFF
CDR3 DNA: TGCGCCAGCAGCCCGGGTTCTGGTGATGAGCAGTTCTTC

D gene: .
J gene: TRBJ2-7
clone size: .
V gene: TRBV7-2
CDR3 length: 14
CDR3 protein: CASSSIDRIHEQYF
CDR3 DNA: TGTGCCAGCAGCTCCATAGACAGGATCCACGAGCAGTACTTC

D gene: TRBD2
J gene: TRBJ2-1
clone size: .
V gene: TRBV7-9
CDR3 length: 17
CDR3 protein: CASSSLVLTSGGGEQFF
CDR3 DNA: TGTGCCAGCAGCTCATTGGTATTGACTAGCGGGGGTGGTGAGCAGTTCTTC

D gene: .
J gene: TRBJ2-6
clone size: .
V gene: TRBV25-1
CDR3 length: 14
CDR3 protein: CASSEGDGANVLTF
CDR3 DNA: TGTGCCAGCAGTGAAGGGGATGGGGCCAACGTCCTGACTTTC

D gene: TRBD1
J gene: TRBJ1-5
clone size: .
V gene: TRBV7-2
CDR3 length: 18
CDR3 protein: CASSPSAGTGYSNQPQHF
CDR3 DNA: TGTGCCAGCAGCCCATCCGCCGGGACAGGGTATAGCAATCAGCCCCAGCATTTT

D gene: .
J gene: TRBJ1-2
clone size: .
V gene: TRBV5-5
CDR3 length: 12
CDR3 protein: CASSFDLGGYTF
CDR3 DNA: TGTGCCAGCAGCTTTGATTTAGGGGGCTACACCTTC

D gene: TRBD1
J gene: TRBJ1-2
clone size: .
V gene: TRBV2
CDR3 length: 15
CDR3 protein: CASRTGTALNYGYTF
CDR3 DNA: TGTGCCAGCAGGACCGGGACAGCTCTTAACTATGGCTACACCTTC

D gene: .
J gene: TRBJ1-1
clone size: .
V gene: TRBV2
CDR3 length: 11
CDR3 protein: CASARGGEAFF
CDR3 DNA: TGTGCCAGCGCCCGGGGCGGTGAAGCTTTCTTT

D gene: TRBD2
J gene: TRBJ2-3
clone size: once
V gene: TRBV6-1
CDR3 length: 14
CDR3 protein: CASGPGGNTDTQYF
CDR3 DNA: TGTGCCAGCGGGCCGGGAGGTAACACAGATACGCAGTATTTT

D gene: .
J gene: TRBJ2-7
clone size: medium-sized
V gene: TRBV2
CDR3 length: 19
CDR3 protein: CASSRNLPGWEESAYEQYF
CDR3 DNA: TGTGCCAGCAGTAGGAACCTTCCGGGTTGGGAGGAGTCAGCGTACGAGCAGTACTTC

D gene: TRBD1
J gene: TRBJ2-5
clone size: .
V gene: TRBV2
CDR3 length: 13
CDR3 protein: CASSRDSAETQYF
CDR3 DNA: TGTGCCAGCAGTCGGGACAGCGCGGAGACCCAGTACTTC

D gene: .
J gene: TRBJ2-7
clone size: .
V gene: TRBV18
CDR3 length: 15
CDR3 protein: CASSRGPFTEDEQYF
CDR3 DNA: TGTGCCAGCTCAAGAGGACCGTTCACGGAGGACGAGCAGTACTTC

D gene: .
J gene: TRBJ1-5
clone size: .
V gene: TRBV6-1
CDR3 length: 15
CDR3 protein: CASSETGSGNQPQHF
CDR3 DNA: TGTGCCAGCAGTGAAACGGGATCAGGCAATCAGCCCCAGCATTTT

D gene: .
J gene: TRBJ2-5
clone size: .
V gene: TRBV6-6
CDR3 length: 14
CDR3 protein: CASSYSWLAETQYF
CDR3 DNA: TGTGCCAGCAGTTACTCGTGGCTAGCCGAGACCCAGTACTTC

D gene: .
J gene: TRBJ2-7
clone size: once
V gene: TRBV29-1
CDR3 length: 11
CDR3 protein: CSVGSSYEQYF
CDR3 DNA: TGCAGCGTTGGATCCTCCTACGAGCAGTACTTC

D gene: .
J gene: TRBJ1-2
clone size: .
V gene: TRBV6-6
CDR3 length: 12
CDR3 protein: CASSPGPEGYTF
CDR3 DNA: TGTGCCAGCAGCCCCGGGCCAGAGGGCTACACCTTC

D gene: .
J gene: TRBJ1-2
clone size: .
V gene: TRBV9
CDR3 length: 16
CDR3 protein: CASSESHKKELQGYTF
CDR3 DNA: TGTGCCAGCAGCGAGTCCCACAAAAAAGAGCTACAAGGCTACACCTTC

D gene: TRBD1
J gene: TRBJ2-7
clone size: .
V gene: TRBV9
CDR3 length: 15
CDR3 protein: CASSPLGQGAYEQYF
CDR3 DNA: TGTGCCAGCAGCCCCTTGGGACAGGGGGCTTACGAGCAGTACTTC

D gene: .
J gene: TRBJ2-7
clone size: .
V gene: TRBV6-6
CDR3 length: 14
CDR3 protein: CASSYSGQIYEQYF
CDR3 DNA: TGTGCCAGCAGTTACTCCGGACAAATTTACGAGCAGTACTTC

D gene: .
J gene: TRBJ2-1
clone size: .
V gene: TRBV2
CDR3 length: 14
CDR3 protein: CASRSEGGRDEQFF
CDR3 DNA: TGTGCCAGCAGATCCGAGGGGGGCCGTGATGAGCAGTTCTTC

D gene: .
J gene: TRBJ2-1
clone size: .
V gene: TRBV11-2
CDR3 length: 14
CDR3 protein: CASSPSPDSDEQFF
CDR3 DNA: TGTGCCAGCAGCCCCTCTCCGGACTCCGATGAGCAGTTCTTC

D gene: .
J gene: TRBJ1-1
clone size: few
V gene: TRBV7-2
CDR3 length: 12
CDR3 protein: CASSTEGGEAFF
CDR3 DNA: TGTGCCAGCAGCACAGAGGGGGGAGAAGCTTTCTTT

D gene: TRBD1
J gene: TRBJ1-3
clone size: .
V gene: TRBV5-6
CDR3 length: 14
CDR3 protein: CASSRRDSGNTIYF
CDR3 DNA: TGTGCCAGCAGCCGGAGGGACAGCGGAAACACCATATATTTT

D gene: .
J gene: TRBJ1-4
clone size: .
V gene: TRBV15
CDR3 length: 15
CDR3 protein: CATSSRDTNNEKLFF
CDR3 DNA: TGTGCCACCAGCAGCCGGGACACCAATAATGAAAAACTGTTTTTT

D gene: .
J gene: TRBJ1-2
clone size: .
V gene: TRBV28
CDR3 length: 17
CDR3 protein: CASSSSYLRPLNYGYTF
CDR3 DNA: TGTGCCAGCAGTTCGTCCTACCTCCGACCGCTTAACTATGGCTACACCTTC

D gene: .
J gene: TRBJ1-1
clone size: few
V gene: TRBV28
CDR3 length: 11
CDR3 protein: CASSTAGEAFF
CDR3 DNA: TGTGCCAGCAGTACGGCCGGGGAAGCTTTCTTT

D gene: .
J gene: TRBJ2-7
clone size: .
V gene: TRBV2
CDR3 length: 13
CDR3 protein: CASSERLLYEQYF
CDR3 DNA: TGTGCCAGCAGTGAAAGGCTTCTCTACGAGCAGTACTTC

D gene: .
J gene: TRBJ2-7
clone size: .
V gene: TRBV11-2
CDR3 length: 15
CDR3 protein: CASSLGGPGSYEQYF
CDR3 DNA: TGTGCCAGCAGCTTAGGCGGGCCCGGGTCCTACGAGCAGTACTTC

D gene: .
J gene: TRBJ1-5
clone size: .
V gene: TRBV5-4
CDR3 length: 14
CDR3 protein: CASSLGAGEGPQHF
CDR3 DNA: TGTGCCAGCAGCTTGGGGGCAGGGGAGGGGCCCCAGCATTTT